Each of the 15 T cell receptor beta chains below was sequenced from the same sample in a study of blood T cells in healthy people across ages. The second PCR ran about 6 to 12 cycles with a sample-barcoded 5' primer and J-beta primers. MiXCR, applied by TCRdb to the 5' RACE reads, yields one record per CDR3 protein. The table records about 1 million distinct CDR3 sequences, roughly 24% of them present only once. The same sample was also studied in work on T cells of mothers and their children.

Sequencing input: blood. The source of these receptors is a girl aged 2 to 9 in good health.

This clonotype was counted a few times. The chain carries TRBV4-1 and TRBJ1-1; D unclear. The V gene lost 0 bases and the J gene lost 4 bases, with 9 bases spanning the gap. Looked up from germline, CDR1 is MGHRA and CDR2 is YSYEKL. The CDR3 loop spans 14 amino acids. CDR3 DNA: TGCGCCAGCAGCCAAGATCTTAGCGGCACTGAAGCTTTCTTT. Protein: CASSQDLSGTEAFF.

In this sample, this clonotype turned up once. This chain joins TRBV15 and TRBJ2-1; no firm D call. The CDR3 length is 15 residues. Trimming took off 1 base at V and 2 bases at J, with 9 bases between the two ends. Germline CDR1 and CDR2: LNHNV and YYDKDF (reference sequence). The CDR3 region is CATSRAGGTYNEQFF. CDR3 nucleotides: TGTGCCACCAGCAGAGCGGGTGGGACCTACAATGAGCAGTTCTTC.

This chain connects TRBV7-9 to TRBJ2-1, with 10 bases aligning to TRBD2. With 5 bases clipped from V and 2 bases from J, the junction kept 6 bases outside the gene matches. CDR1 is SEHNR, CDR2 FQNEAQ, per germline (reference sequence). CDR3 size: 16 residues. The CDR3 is CASSPAGTSAYNEQFF. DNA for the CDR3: TGTGCCAGCAGCCCGGCGGGGACTAGCGCCTACAATGAGCAGTTCTTC.

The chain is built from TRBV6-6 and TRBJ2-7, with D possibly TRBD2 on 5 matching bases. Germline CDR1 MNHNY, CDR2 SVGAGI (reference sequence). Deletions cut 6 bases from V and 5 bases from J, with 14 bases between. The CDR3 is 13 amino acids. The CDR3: CASRGAVVNEQYF. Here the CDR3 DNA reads TGTGCCAGCAGGGGAGCGGTGGTAAACGAGCAGTACTTC.

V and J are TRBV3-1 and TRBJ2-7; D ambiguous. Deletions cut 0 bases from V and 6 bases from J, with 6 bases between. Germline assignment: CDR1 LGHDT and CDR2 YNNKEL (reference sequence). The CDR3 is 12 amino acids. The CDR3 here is CASSQDWSEQYF. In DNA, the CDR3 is TGTGCCAGCAGCCAAGATTGGAGCGAGCAGTACTTC.

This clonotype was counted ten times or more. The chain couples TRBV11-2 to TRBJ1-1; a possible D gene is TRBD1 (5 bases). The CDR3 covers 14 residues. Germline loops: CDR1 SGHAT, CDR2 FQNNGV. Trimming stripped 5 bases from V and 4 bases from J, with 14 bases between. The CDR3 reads CASSLSGTGTEAFF. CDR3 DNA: TGTGCCAGCAGCCTATCCGGGACGGGCACTGAAGCTTTCTTT. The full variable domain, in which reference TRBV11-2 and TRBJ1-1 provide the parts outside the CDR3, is EAGVAQSPRYKIIEKRQSVAFWCNPISGHATLYWYQQILGQGPKLLIQFQNNGVVDDSQLPKDRFSAERLKGVDSTLKIQPAKLEDSAVYLCASSLSGTGTEAFFGQGTRLTVV.

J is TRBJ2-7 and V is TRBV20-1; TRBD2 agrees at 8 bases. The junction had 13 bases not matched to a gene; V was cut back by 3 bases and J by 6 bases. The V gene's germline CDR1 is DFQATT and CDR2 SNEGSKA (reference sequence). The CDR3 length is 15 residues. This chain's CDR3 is CSASVSRTSFREQYF. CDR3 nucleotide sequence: TGCAGTGCTAGTGTTTCTCGGACTAGCTTCCGCGAGCAGTACTTC.

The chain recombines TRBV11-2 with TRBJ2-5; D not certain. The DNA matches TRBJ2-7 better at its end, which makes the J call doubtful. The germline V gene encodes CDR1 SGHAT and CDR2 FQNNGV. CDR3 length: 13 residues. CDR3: CASSLVQQYEQYF. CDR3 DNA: TGTGCCAGCAGCTTAGTCCAGCAGTACGAGCAGTACTTC.

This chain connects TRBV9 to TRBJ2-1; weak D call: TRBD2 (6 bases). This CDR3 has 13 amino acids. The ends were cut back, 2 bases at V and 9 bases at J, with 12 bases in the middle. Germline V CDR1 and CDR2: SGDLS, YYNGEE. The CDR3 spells CASSVGGLGEQFF. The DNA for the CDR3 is TGTGCCAGCAGCGTGGGGGGACTGGGTGAGCAGTTCTTC.

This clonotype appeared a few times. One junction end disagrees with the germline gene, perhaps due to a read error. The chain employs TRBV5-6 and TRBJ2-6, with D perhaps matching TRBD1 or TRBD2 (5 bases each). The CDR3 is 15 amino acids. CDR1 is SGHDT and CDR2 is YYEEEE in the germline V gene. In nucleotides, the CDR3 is TGTGCCAGTAGCCTGGGGGAGACTGGGGCCGACGTCCTGACTTTC. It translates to CASSLGETGADVLTF.

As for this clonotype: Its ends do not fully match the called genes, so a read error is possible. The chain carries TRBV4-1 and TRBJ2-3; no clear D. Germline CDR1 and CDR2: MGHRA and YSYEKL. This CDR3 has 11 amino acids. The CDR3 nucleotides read TGCGCCAGCAGCCACGGCTTCAAACGGGATTTT. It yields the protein CASSHGFKRDF.

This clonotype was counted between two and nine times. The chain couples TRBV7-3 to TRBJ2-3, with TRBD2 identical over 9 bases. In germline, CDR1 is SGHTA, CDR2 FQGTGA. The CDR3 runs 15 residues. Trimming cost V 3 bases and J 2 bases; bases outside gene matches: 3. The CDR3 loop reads CASSLGLANTDTQYF. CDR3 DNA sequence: TGTGCCAGCAGCTTGGGACTAGCTAACACAGATACGCAGTATTTT.

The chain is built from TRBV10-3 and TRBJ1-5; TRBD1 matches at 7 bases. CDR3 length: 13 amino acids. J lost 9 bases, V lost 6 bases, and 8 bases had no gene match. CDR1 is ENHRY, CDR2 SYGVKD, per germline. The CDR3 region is CAIREGTDRPQHF. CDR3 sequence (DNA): TGTGCCATCAGAGAGGGGACAGACCGGCCCCAGCATTTT.

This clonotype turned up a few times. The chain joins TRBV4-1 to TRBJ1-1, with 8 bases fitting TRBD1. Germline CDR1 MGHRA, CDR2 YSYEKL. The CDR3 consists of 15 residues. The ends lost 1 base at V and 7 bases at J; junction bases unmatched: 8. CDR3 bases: TGCGCCAGCAGCCAAGTGGACGGGACAGGCAATGAAGCTTTCTTT. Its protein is CASSQVDGTGNEAFF.

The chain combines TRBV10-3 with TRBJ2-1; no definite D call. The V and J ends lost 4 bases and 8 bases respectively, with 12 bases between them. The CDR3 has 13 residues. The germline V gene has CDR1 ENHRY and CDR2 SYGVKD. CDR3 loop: CAISANFDDEQFF. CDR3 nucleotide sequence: TGTGCCATCAGTGCAAATTTCGATGATGAGCAGTTCTTC.